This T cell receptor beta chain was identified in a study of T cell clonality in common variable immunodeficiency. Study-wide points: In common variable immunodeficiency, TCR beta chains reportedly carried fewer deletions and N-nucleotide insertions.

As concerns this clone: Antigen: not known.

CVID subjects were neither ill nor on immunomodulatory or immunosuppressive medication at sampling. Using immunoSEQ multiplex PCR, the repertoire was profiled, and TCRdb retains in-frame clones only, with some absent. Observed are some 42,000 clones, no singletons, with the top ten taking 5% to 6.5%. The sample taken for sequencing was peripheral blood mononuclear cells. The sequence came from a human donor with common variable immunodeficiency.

The chain's CDR3 is CASSYTGALGNQPQHF. The CDR3 bases that were read are TGTGCCAGCAGTTATACAGGGGCTCTAGGCAATCAGCCC. This chain joins TRBV6-2 or TRBV6-3 and TRBJ1-5, with TRBD1 identical over 7 bases. The observed sequence ends 3 residues before the CDR3 terminus, with the missing tail filled in from the germline J gene. CDR1 and CDR2 (germline): MNHEY, SVGEGT. The length of the CDR3 is 16 residues. The ends lost 3 bases at V and 2 bases at J; junction bases unmatched: 7.